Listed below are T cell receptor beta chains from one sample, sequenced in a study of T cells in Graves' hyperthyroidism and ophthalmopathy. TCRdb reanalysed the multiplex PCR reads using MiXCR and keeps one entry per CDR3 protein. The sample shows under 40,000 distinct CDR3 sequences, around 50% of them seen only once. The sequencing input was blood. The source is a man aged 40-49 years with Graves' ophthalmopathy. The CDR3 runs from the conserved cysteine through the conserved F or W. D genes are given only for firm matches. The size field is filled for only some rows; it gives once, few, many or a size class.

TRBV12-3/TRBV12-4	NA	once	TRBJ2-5	CASSFRGAPGETQYF	TGTGCCAGCAGTTTCCGGGGGGCCCCGGGGGAGACCCAGTACTTC
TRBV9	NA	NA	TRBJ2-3	CASSVGGARTDTQYF	TGTGCCAGCAGCGTAGGCGGGGCACGCACAGATACGCAGTATTTT
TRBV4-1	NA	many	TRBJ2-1	CASSSGAPEGNEQFF	TGCGCCAGCTCTTCAGGCGCTCCCGAAGGGAATGAGCAGTTCTTC
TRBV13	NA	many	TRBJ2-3	CASSHRSVDTQYF	TGTGCCAGCAGCCATCGCTCGGTAGATACGCAGTATTTT
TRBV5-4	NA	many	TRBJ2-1	CASSLGSVGYNEQFF	TGTGCCAGCAGCTTGGGCTCGGTGGGTTACAATGAGCAGTTCTTC
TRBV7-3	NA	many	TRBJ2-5	CASSAGLKETQYF	TGTGCCAGCAGCGCCGGACTAAAAGAGACCCAGTACTTC
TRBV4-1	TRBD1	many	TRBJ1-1	CASSQEGQRHTEAFF	TGCGCCAGCAGCCAGGAGGGACAGCGACACACTGAAGCTTTCTTT
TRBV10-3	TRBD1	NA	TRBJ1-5	CAISKTGTGGRQPQHF	TGTGCCATCAGCAAAACCGGGACAGGGGGTAGGCAGCCCCAGCATTTT
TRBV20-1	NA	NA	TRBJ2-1	CSASPDGGNEQFF	TGCAGTGCTAGTCCCGACGGCGGGAATGAGCAGTTCTTC
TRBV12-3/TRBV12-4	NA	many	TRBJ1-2	CASSPTRMDGYTF	TGTGCCAGCAGCCCTACCCGGATGGATGGCTACACCTTC
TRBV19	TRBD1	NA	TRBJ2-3	CASSSQTGARDTQYF	TGTGCCAGTAGTAGCCAGACAGGGGCTCGGGATACGCAGTATTTT
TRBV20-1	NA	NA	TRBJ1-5	CSATGGGAGEQPQHF	TGCAGTGCAACGGGGGGGGGGGCAGGGGAACAGCCCCAGCATTTT
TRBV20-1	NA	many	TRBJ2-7	CSAGGANLLGEQYF	TGCAGTGCCGGCGGGGCGAATCTACTGGGCGAGCAGTACTTC
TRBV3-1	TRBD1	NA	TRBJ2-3	CASSRSLGQVDTQCF	TGTGCCAGCAGCCGAAGCCTCGGACAGGTAGATACGCAGTGTTTT
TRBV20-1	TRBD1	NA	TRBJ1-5	CSARGGQGTQPQHF	TGCAGTGCTAGAGGTGGACAGGGGACTCAGCCCCAGCATTTT
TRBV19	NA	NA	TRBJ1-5	CASTDRGKGEQPQHF	TGTGCCAGTACCGATCGGGGGAAAGGCGAGCAGCCCCAGCATTTT
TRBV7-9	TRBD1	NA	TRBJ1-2	CASSHRDRGLGYTF	TGTGCCAGCAGCCACCGGGACAGGGGGCTTGGCTACACCTTC
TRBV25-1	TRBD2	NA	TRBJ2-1	CASSMMRGDHNEQFF	TGTGCCAGCAGTATGATGCGGGGGGATCACAATGAGCAGTTCTTC
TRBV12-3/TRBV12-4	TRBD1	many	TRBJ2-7	CASSLGDSAYEQYF	TGTGCCAGCAGTTTAGGGGACAGCGCCTACGAGCAGTACTTC
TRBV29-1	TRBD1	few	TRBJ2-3	CRDPVQGTGTRYF	TGCAGGGATCCTGTACAGGGGACAGGTACGCGGTATTTT
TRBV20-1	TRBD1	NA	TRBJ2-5	CSAMGQETQYF	TGCAGTGCTATGGGACAGGAGACCCAGTACTTC
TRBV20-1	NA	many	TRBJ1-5	CSVGDKIVADQPQHF	TGCAGTGTCGGGGACAAGATCGTTGCAGATCAGCCCCAGCATTTT
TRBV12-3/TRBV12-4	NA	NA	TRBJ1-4	CASSSTDCGDEKLFF	TGTGCCAGCAGTTCGACCGACTGTGGCGATGAAAAACTGTTTTTT
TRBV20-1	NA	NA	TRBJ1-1	CSAQTSGGAEAFF	TGCAGTGCTCAGACTAGCGGGGGGGCTGAAGCTTTCTTT
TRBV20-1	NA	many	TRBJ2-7	CSARLPTIFYEQYF	TGCAGTGCTAGACTCCCAACCATCTTCTACGAGCAGTACTTC
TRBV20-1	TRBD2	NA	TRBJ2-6	CSARGGVDVLTF	TGCAGTGCTAGGGGAGGGGTCGACGTCCTGACTTTC
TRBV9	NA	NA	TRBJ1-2	CASSVVPDRSGNTF	TGTGCCAGCAGCGTAGTTCCAGACAGGAGCGGAAACACCTTC
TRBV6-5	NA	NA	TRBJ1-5	CASSYSPGQPQHF	TGTGCCAGCAGTTACTCACCGGGACAGCCCCAGCATTTT
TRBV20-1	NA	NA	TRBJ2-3	CSEIAAGRTDTQYF	TGCAGTGAAATTGCGGCGGGACGCACAGATACGCAGTATTTT
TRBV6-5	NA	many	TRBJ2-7	CASSTGLSSYEQYF	TGTGCCAGCAGTACAGGCCTTAGCTCCTACGAGCAGTACTTC
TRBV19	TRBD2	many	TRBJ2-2	CASSMLTSGTGELFF	TGTGCCAGTAGTATGCTGACTAGCGGCACCGGGGAGCTGTTTTTT
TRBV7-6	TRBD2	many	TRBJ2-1	CASSFALAGGREQFF	TGTGCCAGCAGCTTCGCTCTAGCGGGAGGTCGTGAGCAGTTCTTC
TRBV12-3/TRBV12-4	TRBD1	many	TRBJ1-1	CASRKTTGGLTEAFF	TGTGCCAGCAGAAAAACTACAGGGGGATTGACTGAAGCTTTCTTT
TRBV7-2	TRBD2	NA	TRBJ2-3	CASSPRGAGGMSDTQYF	TGTGCCAGCAGCCCCCGGGGAGCGGGGGGGATGTCAGATACGCAGTATTTT
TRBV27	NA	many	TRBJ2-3	CASSPRGLAEDTQYF	TGTGCCAGCAGTCCACGTGGACTGGCAGAGGATACGCAGTATTTT
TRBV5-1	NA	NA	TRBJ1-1	CASSLTGSVTEAFF	TGCGCCAGCAGCTTGACAGGGTCGGTTACTGAAGCTTTCTTT
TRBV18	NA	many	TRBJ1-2	CASSPGGSYGYTF	TGTGCCAGCTCACCGGGGGGGAGCTATGGCTACACCTTC
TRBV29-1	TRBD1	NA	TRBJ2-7	CSVARQGVTYEQYF	TGCAGCGTGGCCCGACAGGGGGTTACCTACGAGCAGTACTTC
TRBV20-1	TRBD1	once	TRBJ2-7	CSARETGAGELYF	TGCAGTGCTAGAGAGACAGGGGCCGGGGAGCTGTACTTC
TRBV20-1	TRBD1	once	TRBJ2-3	CSAREDRGSFTDTQYF	TGCAGTGCTAGGGAAGACAGGGGTAGTTTCACAGATACGCAGTATTTT
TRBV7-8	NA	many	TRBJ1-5	CASSTDSPYSNQPQHF	TGTGCCAGCAGCACAGACTCCCCATATAGCAATCAGCCCCAGCATTTT
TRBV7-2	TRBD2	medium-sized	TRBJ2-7	CASSRSGTYEQYF	TGTGCCAGCAGCCGAAGCGGGACCTACGAGCAGTACTTC
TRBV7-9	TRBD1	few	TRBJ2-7	CASSSGTGTGEQYF	TGTGCCAGCAGCTCCGGGACAGGGACCGGCGAGCAGTACTTC
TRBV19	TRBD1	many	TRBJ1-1	CASTADRDTEAFF	TGTGCCAGTACCGCTGACAGGGACACTGAAGCTTTCTTT